The source of this TCR beta chain is a study of T cell responses to AZD1222 COVID-19 vaccine. Whole-study results and caveats: Spike-specific TCR breadth and depth went up after people got two AZD1222 doses.

The data were produced by immunoSEQ multiplex PCR, yet TCRdb's version contains in-frame clones alone and is incomplete. The repertoire holds around 78,000 clones, with about 90% as singletons. Of note for this clone: Its antigen is currently unknown.

CDR3 size: 14 residues. V shed 0 bases, J shed 7 bases, and the junction held 4 bases outside the gene matches. From germline, CDR1 is SGDLS and CDR2 YYNGEE. The clonotype was recovered from an adult who received the AZD1222 COVID-19 vaccine. V is TRBV9 and J is TRBJ2-1, with TRBD2 identical over 7 bases. This material consisted of peripheral blood, taken 28 days after the second AZD1222 dose. The CDR3 DNA follows: TGTGCCAGCAGCGTAGATCCTAGCGGTAATGAGCAGTTCTTC. Its protein is CASSVDPSGNEQFF. Combining the CDR3 with reference TRBV9 and TRBJ2-1 gives the whole variable domain DSGVTQTPKHLITATGQRVTLRCSPRSGDLSVYWYQQSLDQGLQFLIQYYNGEERAKGNILERFSAQQFPDLHSELNLSSLELGDSALYFCASSVDPSGNEQFFGPGTRLTVL.